The rows below give T cell receptor beta chains drawn from one sample of a study of immune evolution from preneoplasia to lung adenocarcinoma. The table came from immunoSEQ multiplex PCR; TCRdb's copy has only in-frame clones and leaves some out. The data contain some 5,000 clones, around 78% of them singletons. Material for sequencing was FFPE minimally invasive lung adenocarcinoma tissue. These receptors were collected from a person aged 60-80 years with lung adenocarcinoma. Both conserved end residues are part of each CDR3. D genes are given only for firm matches. Clone size appears in some rows only: once, few, many, or a class for an expanded clone.

CASSLAGGGGYTF	TGTGCCAGCAGCTTAGCGGGAGGGGGTGGCTACACCTTC	TRBV7-6	.	TRBJ1-2	.
CASSGSGGGLNSYNEQFF	TGTGCCAGCAGCGGGTCCGGAGGGGGACTCAACTCCTACAATGAGCAGTTCTTC	TRBV9	.	TRBJ2-1	.
CASSYKDGYGYTF	TGTGCCAGCAGTTACAAGGACGGTTATGGCTACACCTTC	TRBV6-6	.	TRBJ1-2	.
CASSLSLALLSYEQYF	TGTGCCAGCAGTTTAAGTCTTGCACTCCTAAGTTACGAGCAGTACTTC	TRBV28	.	TRBJ2-7	.
CASSPPGYEQYF	TGTGCCAGCTCACCACCGGGTTACGAGCAGTACTTC	TRBV18	.	TRBJ2-7	.
CAKSRGRSTEAFF	TGTGCCAAATCCAGGGGGCGAAGCACTGAAGCTTTCTTT	TRBV2	.	TRBJ1-1	TRBD1
CVLGGNTEAFF	TGCGTACTGGGGGGGAACACTGAAGCTTTCTTT	TRBV20-1	.	TRBJ1-1	.
CASSPPDGSYEQYF	TGTGCCAGCAGCCCCCCGGACGGATCCTACGAGCAGTACTTC	TRBV9	.	TRBJ2-7	.
CASSPSWASTDTQYF	TGTGCCAGCTCACCAAGTTGGGCTAGCACAGATACGCAGTATTTT	TRBV18	.	TRBJ2-3	.
CASSQGPLPLAGGTYEQYF	TGTGCCAGCAGCCAAGGACCGCTCCCACTAGCGGGAGGAACCTACGAGCAGTACTTC	TRBV4-2	few	TRBJ2-7	TRBD2
CASSLAWGGPDEQYF	TGCGCCAGCAGCTTGGCTTGGGGGGGCCCCGACGAGCAGTACTTC	TRBV5-1	.	TRBJ2-7	.
CASSLGTEVTYEQYF	TGTGCCAGCAGCTTGGGGACAGAAGTCACCTACGAGCAGTACTTC	TRBV5-8	once	TRBJ2-7	.
CASSRGPMDTQYF	TGTGCCAGCAGCCGGGGCCCCATGGATACGCAGTATTTT	TRBV9	.	TRBJ2-3	.
CSASMGGEQYF	TGCAGTGCTAGTATGGGGGGGGAGCAGTACTTC	TRBV20-1	few	TRBJ2-7	TRBD2
CSVERAPSSYNEQFF	TGCAGCGTTGAAAGGGCGCCCAGCTCCTACAATGAGCAGTTCTTC	TRBV29-1	.	TRBJ2-1	.
CASGGGSTGELFF	TGTGCCTCAGGGGGGGGGTCCACCGGGGAGCTGTTTTTT	TRBV9	.	TRBJ2-2	.
CASSLSSGANYGYTF	TGTGCCAGCAGCTTGTCATCAGGAGCTAACTATGGCTACACCTTC	TRBV7-2	.	TRBJ1-2	.
CASMGIRGRRGRSSYEQYF	TGTGCCAGCATGGGGATTAGGGGCCGGCGGGGGAGGAGCTCCTACGAGCAGTACTTC	TRBV2	.	TRBJ2-7	TRBD2
CAWSISSTDTQYF	TGTGCCTGGAGTATCTCTAGCACAGATACGCAGTATTTT	TRBV30	.	TRBJ2-3	.
CASSSSTSTDTQYF	TGTGCCAGCAGCTCCTCAACTAGCACAGATACGCAGTATTTT	TRBV7-2	.	TRBJ2-3	.
CASILTAATSGNTIYF	TGTGCCAGCATCCTAACGGCAGCTACCTCTGGAAACACCATATATTTT	TRBV7-8	.	TRBJ1-3	.
CASLSTTGTGIGYTF	TGTGCCAGCCTTAGTACCACCGGGACAGGGATTGGCTACACCTTC	TRBV2	.	TRBJ1-2	TRBD1
CASSRKGLAGSSSTDTQYF	TGTGCCAGCAGCCGGAAGGGACTAGCGGGGAGTTCTAGCACAGATACGCAGTATTTT	TRBV5-5	.	TRBJ2-3	TRBD2
CASSGGQGGQPQHF	TGCGCCAGCAGCGGCGGGCAGGGCGGTCAGCCCCAGCATTTT	TRBV4-1	.	TRBJ1-5	.
CASSLHVGGNTIYF	TGTGCCAGCAGTTTACACGTCGGAGGAAACACCATATATTTT	TRBV28	.	TRBJ1-3	.
CASSADRPDQPQHF	TGTGCCAGTAGTGCCGACAGGCCGGATCAGCCCCAGCATTTT	TRBV19	.	TRBJ1-5	.
CASSVGSEGSYYEQYF	TGTGCCAGCAGCGTAGGCAGTGAGGGCTCCTACTACGAGCAGTACTTC	TRBV9	.	TRBJ2-7	.
CASSTRQGAFTDTQYF	TGTGCCAGCAGCACGCGACAGGGGGCGTTCACAGATACGCAGTATTTT	TRBV11-3	.	TRBJ2-3	TRBD1
CSVDKGTGRSGYTF	TGCAGCGTTGATAAAGGGACAGGGAGGTCTGGCTACACCTTC	TRBV29-1	.	TRBJ1-2	TRBD1
CSVALARGPTEAFF	TGCAGCGTTGCTTTGGCCAGGGGGCCCACTGAAGCTTTCTTT	TRBV29-1	few	TRBJ1-1	TRBD1
CATSRDLKGESDF	TGTGCCACCAGCAGAGATTTAAAAGGGGAGAGCGACTTC	TRBV15	.	TRBJ1-2	.
CASSYLRQGVTYEQYF	TGTGCCAGCAGTTACTTACGGCAGGGGGTAACCTACGAGCAGTACTTC	TRBV6-6	few	TRBJ2-7	TRBD1
CASSENLGSSNGYTF	TGCGCCAGCAGCGAAAATTTAGGGAGCTCTAATGGCTACACCTTC	TRBV4-3	.	TRBJ1-2	.
CASSGQETQYF	TGTGCCAGCAGCGGCCAAGAGACCCAGTACTTC	TRBV5-6	.	TRBJ2-5	.
CSALDRKNTEAFF	TGCAGCGCCCTGGACAGGAAAAACACTGAAGCTTTCTTT	TRBV29-1	.	TRBJ1-1	TRBD1
CASSWRGSSLDEQYF	TGTGCCAGCAGCTGGAGGGGGAGCTCATTGGACGAGCAGTACTTC	TRBV6-1	.	TRBJ2-7	.
CASSQGRASYEQYF	TGTGCCAGCAGCCAGGGCAGGGCCTCCTACGAGCAGTACTTC	TRBV11-3	few	TRBJ2-7	.
CASSLWDRWSGGYTF	TGTGCCAGCAGCCTATGGGACAGGTGGTCTGGTGGCTACACCTTC	TRBV5-4	.	TRBJ1-2	TRBD1
CASSQGRSYDTIYF	TGTGCCAGCAGCCAGGGACGGAGTTATGACACCATATATTTT	TRBV7-2	.	TRBJ1-3	.
CAWSTRGGYGYTF	TGTGCCTGGAGCACGAGGGGTGGGTATGGCTACACCTTC	TRBV30	.	TRBJ1-2	.
CAWNPATGFGTF	TGTGCCTGGAACCCAGCGACAGGGTTTGGAACCTTC	TRBV30	few	TRBJ1-2	TRBD1
CASSPFTAGGNYEQYF	TGTGCCAGCAGCCCGTTTACTGCGGGGGGGAATTACGAGCAGTACTTC	TRBV7-8	once	TRBJ2-7	TRBD2
CASSFVTENTEAFF	TGTGCCAGCAGCTTTGTGACAGAGAACACTGAAGCTTTCTTT	TRBV7-9	few	TRBJ1-1	.
CSGKGGLSYEQYF	TGCAGCGGCAAGGGGGGGCTCAGCTACGAGCAGTACTTC	TRBV29-1	.	TRBJ2-7	.
CASSLDVGHQHRNTGELFF	TGTGCCAGCAGCTTAGATGTGGGACACCAACACCGGAACACCGGGGAGCTGTTTTTT	TRBV7-8	.	TRBJ2-2	.
CASSIDPLRGGSTEAFF	TGTGCCAGTAGTATAGATCCTTTGAGGGGCGGGAGCACTGAAGCTTTCTTT	TRBV19	.	TRBJ1-1	.
CASSLIHEKLFF	TGTGCCAGCAGCCTCATACATGAAAAACTGTTTTTT	TRBV28	.	TRBJ1-4	.
CASSEYENSPLHF	TGTGCCAGCAGTGAATATGAGAATTCACCCCTCCACTTT	TRBV6-1	.	TRBJ1-6	.
CASSRTATEAFF	TGTGCCAGCAGCCGGACAGCCACTGAAGCTTTCTTT	TRBV7-8	.	TRBJ1-1	.
CASKTFNDNEQFF	TGTGCCAGTAAAACCTTCAACGACAATGAGCAGTTCTTC	TRBV19	.	TRBJ2-1	.
CASSYTGQLNEKLFF	TGTGCCAGCAGTTACACGGGACAGCTTAATGAAAAACTGTTTTTT	TRBV28	.	TRBJ1-4	TRBD1
CASSPTGTQSSYEQYF	TGTGCCAGCAGTCCAACAGGGACCCAGAGCTCCTACGAGCAGTACTTC	TRBV25-1	.	TRBJ2-7	.
CASSLSYSTRADEAFF	TGTGCCAGCAGTTTATCGTACTCGACCAGGGCGGATGAAGCTTTCTTT	TRBV28	.	TRBJ1-1	.
CASRSMSAYEQYF	TGTGCCAGCAGGAGCATGTCAGCCTACGAGCAGTACTTC	TRBV6-5	once	TRBJ2-7	.
CASSLESGINYGYTF	TGTGCCAGCAGCTTAGAATCAGGGATAAACTATGGCTACACCTTC	TRBV11-2	.	TRBJ1-2	.
CASSPSGLSGAGETQYF	TGCGCCAGCAGTCCTTCGGGGTTAAGCGGTGCGGGGGAGACCCAGTACTTC	TRBV5-1	once	TRBJ2-5	.
CAGGAGEETQYF	TGTGCCGGGGGAGCGGGAGAAGAGACCCAGTACTTC	TRBV10-3	.	TRBJ2-5	TRBD2